This T cell receptor (beta chain) came from a study of OX40 agonist ivuxolimab in advanced cancers. Germline V gene sequence: CDR1 DFQATT, CDR2 SNEGSKA (reference sequence). This CDR3 region has 11 residues. This clone was counted a few times. Its antigen is undetermined. Overall study findings and caveats: At 0.1-3.0 mg/kg, partial responders had clonal expansion among the lowest observed.

Assay used: immunoSEQ multiplex PCR; TCRdb lists only in-frame clones, some missing. The sample holds some 68,000 clones, about 88% seen once. The receptor was derived from an adult with an advanced solid tumor such as melanoma, head and neck, liver or kidney cancer. Here the sequenced sample was CD4+ or CD8+ T cells sorted from blood, taken in a trial of the OX40 agonist ivuxolimab. The chain is built from TRBV20-1 and TRBJ1-1; no clear D. The CDR3 nucleotides read TGCAGAGGCACTGAGAACACTGAAGCTTTCTTT. Its protein is CRGTENTEAFF.